This record covers a single T cell receptor beta chain. Its target is not known. The hyperthyroidism patients had all been newly diagnosed, and their disease duration was under 2 months. Their ages ranged from 18 to 65 years. Those patients with uncontrolled infection, other autoimmune disease, pregnancy or lactation were excluded. This entry is derived from a study of T cells in Graves' hyperthyroidism and ophthalmopathy. General study points: Most expanded thyroid clonotypes above 0.001 also appeared in blood.

This CDR3 has 11 amino acids. V was pared by 3 bases and J by 8 bases, with 7 bases between. The germline CDR1 and CDR2 sequences are SGHTS and YDEGEE. Amplification of TCR beta CDR3 regions used RNA as the template. HTBI primers were the set used in a first-round RT-PCR of the TCR CDR3. TCRdb called the multiplex PCR reads again in MiXCR, with one record for every CDR3 protein. The data contain fewer than 550,000 distinct CDR3 sequences, around 14% of them seen just once; the ten biggest clones take up approximately 14%. The chain couples TRBV5-8 to TRBJ2-3; D uncertain. This receptor was obtained from a woman aged 18-30 years with Graves' hyperthyroidism. Sequenced sample: blood. The CDR3 nucleotides are TGTGCCAGCAGCTCGCTCTTTACGCAGTATTTT. Translation gives CASSSLFTQYF.